A single T cell receptor beta chain is shown here with its context. What it binds is unknown. Donors were nominally healthy when sampled, though unrecorded immune exposures were likely. PCR employed 60 Vbeta and 13 Jbeta primers. Only in-frame clones appear in the TCRdb table, and some are missing; sequencing was by immunoSEQ multiplex PCR. The sample lists some 190,000 clones, about four fifths occurring once. The data were taken from a study of cytomegalovirus exposure and HLA in healthy donors. Whole-study results and caveats: The study had only CMV serostatus as immune exposure information. A previous analysis found most TCR beta V segments productive roughly 90% or roughly 30% of the time. In a later analysis, a genetic analysis reported fewer productive-TCR N-insertions in an Asian-associated ancestry cluster than the cohort average.

Germline V CDR1 and CDR2: MNHNY, SVGAGI (reference sequence). The CDR3 spans 12 residues. Trimming shortened V by 6 bases and J by 0 bases, and 6 bases separated the two germline ends. This chain uses TRBV6-6 with TRBJ2-7; D is perhaps TRBD1 (5 bases). The sequencing sample was made of PBMCs. The clonotype was recovered from a man aged 35 to 55 in good health and CMV-seronegative. The CDR3 DNA follows: TGTGCCAGCAGCAGGGCCTCCTACGAGCAGTACTTC. Its protein is CASSRASYEQYF.